The sequence of this T cell receptor beta chain was determined in a study of cytomegalovirus exposure and HLA in healthy donors. General study findings and limits: Some TCR beta chains (164 of them) were listed as cytomegalovirus-associated.

Though nominally healthy at sampling, donors likely had unrecorded immune exposures. Researchers ran the PCR with 60 Vbeta and 13 Jbeta primers. The protocol was immunoSEQ multiplex PCR, while the TCRdb copy is restricted to in-frame clones and leaves out a portion. The sample contains around 78,000 clones, roughly 63% of which appear only once. The germline V gene encodes CDR1 MNHNS and CDR2 SASEGT. With V trimmed by 6 bases and J by 5 bases, 4 bases remained unmatched. There are 13 residues in the CDR3. Points on this clone: What it binds is not known.

The specimen sequenced was PBMCs. This sequence originates from a man younger than 40 in good health and CMV-seropositive. V usage is TRBV6-1 and J usage is TRBJ2-5, with 9 bases fitting TRBD2. The CDR3 DNA reads as TGTGCCAGCAGGGGGACTAGCTTCGAGACCCAGTACTTC. This sequence encodes CASRGTSFETQYF.